This TCR beta chain was profiled in a study of CD8 T cells in ankylosing spondylitis. This clonotype has a handful of counts. What it binds is not known. Whole-study findings and limits: Earlier authors reported some of these motif variants in reactive arthritis synovial fluid and blood.

From germline, CDR1 is LGHDT and CDR2 YNNKEL (reference sequence). The V end lost 0 bases, the J end lost 5 bases, and 7 bases lay between the germline ends. This CDR3 region has 13 residues. TCRdb re-called the 5' RACE reads with MiXCR, one entry per CDR3 protein. The data hold about 240,000 distinct CDR3 sequences, with about 10% observed a single time. The specimen was blood, either unsorted or a sorted T cell fraction (not recorded which). The receptor was isolated from a male donor with ankylosing spondylitis or in good health (not recorded which). This sequence joins TRBV3-1 and TRBJ2-5; D remains unclear. The CDR3, as DNA: TGTGCCAGCAGCCAAGAGTGGAGTGAGACCCAGTACTTC. Its translation is CASSQEWSETQYF.